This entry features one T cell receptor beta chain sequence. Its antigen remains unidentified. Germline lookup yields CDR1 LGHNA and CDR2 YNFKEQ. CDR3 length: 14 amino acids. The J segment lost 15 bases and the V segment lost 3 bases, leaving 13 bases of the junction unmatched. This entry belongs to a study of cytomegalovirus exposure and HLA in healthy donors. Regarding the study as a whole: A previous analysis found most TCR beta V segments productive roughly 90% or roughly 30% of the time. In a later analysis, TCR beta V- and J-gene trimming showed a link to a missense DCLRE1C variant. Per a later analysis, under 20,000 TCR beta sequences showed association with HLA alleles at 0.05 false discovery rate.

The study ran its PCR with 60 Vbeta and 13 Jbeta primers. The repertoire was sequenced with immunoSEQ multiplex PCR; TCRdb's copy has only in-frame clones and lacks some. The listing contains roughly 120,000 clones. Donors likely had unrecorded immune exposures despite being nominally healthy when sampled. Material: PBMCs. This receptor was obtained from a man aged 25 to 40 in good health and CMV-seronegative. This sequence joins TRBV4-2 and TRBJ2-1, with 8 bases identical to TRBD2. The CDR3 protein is CASSQPGTSYTLFF. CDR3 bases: TGTGCCAGCAGCCAGCCCGGGACTAGTTATACCCTGTTCTTC.